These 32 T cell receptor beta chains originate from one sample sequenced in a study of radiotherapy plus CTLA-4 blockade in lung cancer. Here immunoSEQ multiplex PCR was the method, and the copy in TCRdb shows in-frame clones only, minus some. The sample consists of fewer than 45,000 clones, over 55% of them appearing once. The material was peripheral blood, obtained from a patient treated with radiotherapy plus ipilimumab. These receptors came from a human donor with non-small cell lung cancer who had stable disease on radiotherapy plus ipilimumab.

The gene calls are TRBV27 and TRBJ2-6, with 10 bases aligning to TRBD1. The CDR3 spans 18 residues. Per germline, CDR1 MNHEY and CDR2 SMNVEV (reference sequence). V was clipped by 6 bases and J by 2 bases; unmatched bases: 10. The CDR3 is CASRKTSGTGAGANVLTF. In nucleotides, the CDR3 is TGTGCCAGCAGGAAAACTTCCGGGACAGGGGCTGGGGCCAACGTCCTGACTTTC.

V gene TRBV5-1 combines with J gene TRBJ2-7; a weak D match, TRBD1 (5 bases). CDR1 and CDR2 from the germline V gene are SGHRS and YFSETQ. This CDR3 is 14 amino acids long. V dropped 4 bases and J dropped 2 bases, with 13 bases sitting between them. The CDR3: CASSLEPGPYEQYF. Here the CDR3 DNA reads TGCGCCAGCAGCCTAGAGCCAGGGCCCTACGAGCAGTACTTC.

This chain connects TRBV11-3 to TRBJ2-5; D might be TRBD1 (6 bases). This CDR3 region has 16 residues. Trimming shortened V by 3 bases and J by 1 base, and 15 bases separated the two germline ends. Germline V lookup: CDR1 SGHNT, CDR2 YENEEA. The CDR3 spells CASSFHRTALQETQYF. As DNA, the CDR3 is TGTGCCAGCAGCTTTCATCGGACAGCCCTCCAAGAGACCCAGTACTTC.

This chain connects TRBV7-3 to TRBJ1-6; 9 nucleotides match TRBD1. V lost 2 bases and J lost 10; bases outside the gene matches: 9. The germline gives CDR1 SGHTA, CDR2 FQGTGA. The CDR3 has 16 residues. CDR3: CASSLLGTGSESPLHF. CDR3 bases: TGTGCCAGCAGCTTATTGGGGACAGGGTCTGAGTCACCCCTCCACTTT.

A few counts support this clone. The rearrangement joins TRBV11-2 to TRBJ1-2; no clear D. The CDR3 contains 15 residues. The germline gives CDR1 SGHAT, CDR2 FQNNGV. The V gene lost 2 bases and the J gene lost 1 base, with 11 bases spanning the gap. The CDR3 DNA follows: TGTGCCAGCAGCTTACGCCGATCGGTTAACTATGGCTACACCTTC. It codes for CASSLRRSVNYGYTF.

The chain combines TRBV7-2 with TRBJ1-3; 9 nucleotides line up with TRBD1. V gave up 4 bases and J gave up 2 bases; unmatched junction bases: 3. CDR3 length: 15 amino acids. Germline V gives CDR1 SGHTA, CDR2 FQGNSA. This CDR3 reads CASSSRQGAGNTIYF. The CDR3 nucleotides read TGTGCCAGCAGCTCAAGACAGGGGGCTGGAAACACCATATATTTT.

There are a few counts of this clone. The CDR3 protein is CASSLLSGTF. As DNA, the CDR3 is TGTGCCAGCAGCCTCCTGTCGGGGACCTTC. V usage is TRBV7-2 and J usage is TRBJ1-2; D is ambiguous. V shed 5 bases and J shed 14 bases, with 12 bases lying between them. This CDR3 is 10 amino acids long. Germline V gene lookup returns CDR1 SGHTA and CDR2 FQGNSA.

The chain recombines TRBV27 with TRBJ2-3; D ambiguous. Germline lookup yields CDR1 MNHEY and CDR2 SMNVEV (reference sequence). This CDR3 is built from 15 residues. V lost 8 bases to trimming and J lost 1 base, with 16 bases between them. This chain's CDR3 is CASPSDTACTDTQYF. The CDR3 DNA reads TGTGCCAGCCCGTCCGACACGGCTTGCACAGATACGCAGTATTTT.

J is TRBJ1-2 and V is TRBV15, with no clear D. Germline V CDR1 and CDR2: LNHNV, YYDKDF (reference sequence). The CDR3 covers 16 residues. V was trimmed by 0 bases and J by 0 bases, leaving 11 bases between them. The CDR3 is CATSRESVNSNYGYTF. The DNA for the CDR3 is TGTGCCACCAGCAGAGAGAGTGTCAACTCTAACTATGGCTACACCTTC.

The CDR3 here is CASSPRASGGQSSYNEQFF. The CDR3 DNA sequence: TGCGCCAGCAGCCCTCGGGCTAGCGGGGGGCAGAGCTCCTACAATGAGCAGTTCTTC. The V and J genes are TRBV4-1 and TRBJ2-1, with 11 bases fitting TRBD2. After removal of 4 bases from V and 0 bases from J, the junction contained 11 bases not matched to a gene. The length of the CDR3 is 19 residues. From germline, CDR1 is MGHRA and CDR2 YSYEKL.

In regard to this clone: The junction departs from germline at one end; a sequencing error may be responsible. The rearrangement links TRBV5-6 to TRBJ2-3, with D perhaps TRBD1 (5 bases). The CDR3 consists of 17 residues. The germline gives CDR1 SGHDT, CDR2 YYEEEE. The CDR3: CTSSPGPGGGHTDTQYF. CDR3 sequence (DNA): TGTACCAGCAGCCCAGGGCCGGGCGGCGGACACACAGATACGCAGTATTTT. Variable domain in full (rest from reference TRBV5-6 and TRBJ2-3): DAGVTQSPTHLIKTRGQQVTLRCSPKSGHDTVSWYQQALGQGPQFIFQYYEEEERQRGNFPDRFSGHQFPNYSSELNVNALLLGDSALYLCTSSPGPGGGHTDTQYFGPGTRLTVL.

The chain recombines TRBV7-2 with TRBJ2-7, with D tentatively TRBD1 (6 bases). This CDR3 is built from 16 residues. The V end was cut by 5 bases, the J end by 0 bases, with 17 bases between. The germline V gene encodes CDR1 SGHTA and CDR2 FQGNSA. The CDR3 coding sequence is TGTGCCAGCAGCCCGGGAATCGACAGGAGCTCCTACGAGCAGTACTTC. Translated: CASSPGIDRSSYEQYF.

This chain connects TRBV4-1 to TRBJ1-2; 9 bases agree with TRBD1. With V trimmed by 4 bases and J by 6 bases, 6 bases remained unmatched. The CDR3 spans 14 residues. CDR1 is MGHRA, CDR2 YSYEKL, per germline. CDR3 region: CASSRGGQGDGYTF. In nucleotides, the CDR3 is TGCGCCAGCAGCCGAGGGGGACAGGGAGATGGCTACACCTTC.

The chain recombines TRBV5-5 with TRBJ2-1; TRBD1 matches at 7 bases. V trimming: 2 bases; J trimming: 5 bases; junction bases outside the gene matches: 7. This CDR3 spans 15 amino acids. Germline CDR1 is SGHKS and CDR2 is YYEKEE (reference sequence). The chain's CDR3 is CASSFPGRGNNEQFF. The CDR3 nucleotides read TGTGCCAGCAGCTTTCCGGGCAGGGGGAACAATGAGCAGTTCTTC.

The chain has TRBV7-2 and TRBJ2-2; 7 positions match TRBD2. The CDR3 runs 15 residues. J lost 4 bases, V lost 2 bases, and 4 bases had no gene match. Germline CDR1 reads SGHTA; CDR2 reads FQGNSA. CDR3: CASSLTGGPTGELFF. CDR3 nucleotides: TGTGCCAGCAGCTTAACGGGGGGTCCCACCGGGGAGCTGTTTTTT.

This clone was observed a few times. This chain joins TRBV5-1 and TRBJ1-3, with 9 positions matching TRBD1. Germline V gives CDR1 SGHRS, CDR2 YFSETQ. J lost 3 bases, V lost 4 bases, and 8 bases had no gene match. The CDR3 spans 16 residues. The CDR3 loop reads CASSLTGGHNGNTIYF. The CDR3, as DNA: TGCGCCAGCAGCCTTACAGGGGGCCATAATGGAAACACCATATATTTT. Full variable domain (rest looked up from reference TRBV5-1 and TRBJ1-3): KAGVTQTPRYLIKTRGQQVTLSCSPISGHRSVSWYQQTPGQGLQFLFEYFSETQRNKGNFPGRFSGRQFSNSRSEMNVSTLELGDSALYLCASSLTGGHNGNTIYFGEGSWLTVV.

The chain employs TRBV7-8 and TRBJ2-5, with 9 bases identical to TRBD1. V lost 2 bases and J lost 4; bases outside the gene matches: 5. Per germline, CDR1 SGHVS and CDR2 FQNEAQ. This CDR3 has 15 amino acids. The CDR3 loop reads CASSLSGQGGETQYF. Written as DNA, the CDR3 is TGTGCCAGCAGCTTATCGGGACAGGGAGGAGAGACCCAGTACTTC.

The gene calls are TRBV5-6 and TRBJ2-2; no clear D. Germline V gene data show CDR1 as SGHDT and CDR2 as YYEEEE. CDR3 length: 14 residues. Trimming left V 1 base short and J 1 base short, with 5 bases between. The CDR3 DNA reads TGTGCCAGCAGCTTGAACGGGAACACCGGGGAGCTGTTTTTT. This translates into CASSLNGNTGELFF. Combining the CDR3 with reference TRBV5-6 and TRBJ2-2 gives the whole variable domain DAGVTQSPTHLIKTRGQQVTLRCSPKSGHDTVSWYQQALGQGPQFIFQYYEEEERQRGNFPDRFSGHQFPNYSSELNVNALLLGDSALYLCASSLNGNTGELFFGEGSRLTVL.

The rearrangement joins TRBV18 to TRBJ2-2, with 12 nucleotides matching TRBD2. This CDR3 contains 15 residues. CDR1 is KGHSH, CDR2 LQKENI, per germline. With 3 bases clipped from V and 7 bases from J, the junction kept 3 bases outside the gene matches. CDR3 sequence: CASSPPGLAGGELFF. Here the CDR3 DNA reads TGTGCCAGCTCACCTCCGGGACTAGCGGGCGGGGAGCTGTTTTTT.

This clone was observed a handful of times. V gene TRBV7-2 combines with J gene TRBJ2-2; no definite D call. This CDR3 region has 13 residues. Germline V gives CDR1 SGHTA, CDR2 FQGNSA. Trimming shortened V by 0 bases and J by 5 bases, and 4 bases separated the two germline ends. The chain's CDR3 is CASSLASTGELFF. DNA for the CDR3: TGTGCCAGCAGCTTAGCCAGTACCGGGGAGCTGTTTTTT.

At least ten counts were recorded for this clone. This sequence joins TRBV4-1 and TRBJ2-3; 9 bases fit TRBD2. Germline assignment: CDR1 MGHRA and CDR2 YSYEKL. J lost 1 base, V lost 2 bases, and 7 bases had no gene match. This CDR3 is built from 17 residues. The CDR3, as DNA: TGCGCCAGCAGCCAAAGTCGGGGGACTAGCCGCACAGATACGCAGTATTTT. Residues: CASSQSRGTSRTDTQYF.

The CDR3 region has the DNA TGTGCCAGCAGCTTGGCCCGAGGGGGTAGCACTGAAGCTTTCTTT. This sequence encodes CASSLARGGSTEAFF. V gene TRBV5-4 combines with J gene TRBJ1-1; perhaps TRBD1 as D (6 bases). The CDR3 is made up of 15 amino acids. The V and J ends lost 0 bases and 4 bases respectively, with 13 bases between them. CDR1 and CDR2 from the germline V gene are SGHNT and YYREEE (reference sequence).

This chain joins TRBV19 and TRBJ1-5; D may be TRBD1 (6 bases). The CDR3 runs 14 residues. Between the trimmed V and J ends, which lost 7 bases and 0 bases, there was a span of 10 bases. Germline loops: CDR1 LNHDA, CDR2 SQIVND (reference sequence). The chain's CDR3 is CASTAGDSNQPQHF. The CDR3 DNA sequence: TGTGCCAGTACCGCAGGGGATAGCAATCAGCCCCAGCATTTT.

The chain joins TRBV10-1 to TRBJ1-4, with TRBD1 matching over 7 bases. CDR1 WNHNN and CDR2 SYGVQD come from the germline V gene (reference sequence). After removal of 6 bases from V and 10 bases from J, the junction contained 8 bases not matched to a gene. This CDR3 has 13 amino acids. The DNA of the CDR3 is TGCGCCAGCAGAAAAGACAGGGAAGGAAAACTGTTTTTT. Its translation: CASRKDREGKLFF.

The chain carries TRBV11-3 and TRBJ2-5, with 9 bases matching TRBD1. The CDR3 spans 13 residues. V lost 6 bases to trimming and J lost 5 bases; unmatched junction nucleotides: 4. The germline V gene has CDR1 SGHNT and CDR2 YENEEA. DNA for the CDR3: TGTGCCAGCAGTAGGGACAGGGTGGAGACCCAGTACTTC. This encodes CASSRDRVETQYF.

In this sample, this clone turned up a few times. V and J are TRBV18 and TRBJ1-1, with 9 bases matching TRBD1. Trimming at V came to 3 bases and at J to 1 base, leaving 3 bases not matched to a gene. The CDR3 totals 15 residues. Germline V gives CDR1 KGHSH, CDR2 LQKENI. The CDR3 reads CASSPRDRENTEAFF. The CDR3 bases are TGTGCCAGCTCACCCCGGGACAGGGAGAACACTGAAGCTTTCTTT. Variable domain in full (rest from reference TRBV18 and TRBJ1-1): NAGVMQNPRHLVRRRGQEARLRCSPMKGHSHVYWYRQLPEEGLKFMVYLQKENIIDESGMPKERFSAEFPKEGPSILRIQQVVRGDSAAYFCASSPRDRENTEAFFGQGTRLTVV.

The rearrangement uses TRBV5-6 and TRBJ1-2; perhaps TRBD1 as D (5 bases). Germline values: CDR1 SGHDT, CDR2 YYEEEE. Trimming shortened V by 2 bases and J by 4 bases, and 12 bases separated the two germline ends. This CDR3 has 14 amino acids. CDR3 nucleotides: TGTGCCAGCAGCTTTAAGGGGCAGGGCTATGGCTACACCTTC. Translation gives CASSFKGQGYGYTF.

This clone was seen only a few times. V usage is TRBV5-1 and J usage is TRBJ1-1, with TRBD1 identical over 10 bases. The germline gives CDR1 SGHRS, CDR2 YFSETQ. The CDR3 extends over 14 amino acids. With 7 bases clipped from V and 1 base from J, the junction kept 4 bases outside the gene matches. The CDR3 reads CASGDRGGNTEAFF. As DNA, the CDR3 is TGCGCCAGCGGGGACAGGGGAGGGAACACTGAAGCTTTCTTT. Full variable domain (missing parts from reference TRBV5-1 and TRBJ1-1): KAGVTQTPRYLIKTRGQQVTLSCSPISGHRSVSWYQQTPGQGLQFLFEYFSETQRNKGNFPGRFSGRQFSNSRSEMNVSTLELGDSALYLCASGDRGGNTEAFFGQGTRLTVV.

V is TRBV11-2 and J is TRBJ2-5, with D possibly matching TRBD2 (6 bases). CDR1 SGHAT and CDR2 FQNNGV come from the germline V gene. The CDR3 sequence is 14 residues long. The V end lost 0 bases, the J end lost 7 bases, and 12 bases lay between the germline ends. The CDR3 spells CASSLEERARTQYF. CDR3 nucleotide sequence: TGTGCCAGCAGCTTAGAGGAGCGGGCAAGGACCCAGTACTTC.

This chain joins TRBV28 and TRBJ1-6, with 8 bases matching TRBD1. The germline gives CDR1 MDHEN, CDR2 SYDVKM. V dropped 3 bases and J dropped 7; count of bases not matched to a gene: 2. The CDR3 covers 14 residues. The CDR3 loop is CASSFGTGNSPLHF. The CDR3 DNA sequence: TGTGCCAGCAGTTTTGGGACAGGAAATTCACCCCTCCACTTT.

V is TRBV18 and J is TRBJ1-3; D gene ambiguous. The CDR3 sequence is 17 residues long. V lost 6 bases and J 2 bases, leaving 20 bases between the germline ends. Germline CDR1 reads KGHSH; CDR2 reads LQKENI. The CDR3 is CASSPWEGPSPGNTIYF. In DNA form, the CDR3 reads TGTGCCAGCTCCCCATGGGAGGGCCCTTCTCCTGGAAACACCATATATTTT.

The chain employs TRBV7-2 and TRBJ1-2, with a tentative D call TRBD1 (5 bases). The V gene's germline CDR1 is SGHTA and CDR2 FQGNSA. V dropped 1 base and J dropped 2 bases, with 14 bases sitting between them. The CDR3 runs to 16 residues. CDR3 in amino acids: CASSLEGRQGNYGYTF. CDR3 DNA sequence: TGTGCCAGCAGCTTAGAGGGGCGCCAGGGCAACTATGGCTACACCTTC.